The 30 T cell receptor beta chains below come from one sample, sequenced in a study of T cell responses to AZD1222 COVID-19 vaccine. Only in-frame clones appear in the TCRdb table, and some are missing; sequencing was by immunoSEQ multiplex PCR. Altogether about 120,000 clones are present, around 94% being singletons, with the ten largest covering over 1.5%. Sequences were derived from peripheral blood, sampled on day 0 of AZD1222 vaccination. These receptors came from an adult in good health.

This chain uses TRBV7-6 with TRBJ1-1; D not resolved. CDR1 and CDR2 (germline): SGHVS, FNYEAQ. V gave up 0 bases and J gave up 0 bases, with 11 bases separating them. The CDR3 runs to 16 residues. As DNA, the CDR3 is TGTGCCAGCAGCTTAGCCCCCGGGCGCTTGAACACTGAAGCTTTCTTT. Translating it yields CASSLAPGRLNTEAFF.

The rearrangement joins TRBV2 to TRBJ1-5; TRBD1 matches 9 bases. The germline CDR1 and CDR2 sequences are SNHLY and FYNNEI. V was clipped by 3 bases and J by 0 bases; unmatched bases: 9. The CDR3 spans 18 residues. CDR3 protein: CASSEGQGHSYSNQPQHF. Written as DNA, the CDR3 is TGTGCCAGCAGTGAGGGACAGGGTCATTCTTATAGCAATCAGCCCCAGCATTTT. Filled out from reference TRBV2 and TRBJ1-5, the complete variable domain reads EPEVTQTPSHQVTQMGQEVILRCVPISNHLYFYWYRQILGQKVEFLVSFYNNEISEKSEIFDDQFSVERPDGSNFTLKIRSTKLEDSAMYFCASSEGQGHSYSNQPQHFGDGTRLSIL.

The chain couples TRBV6-5 to TRBJ2-6, with TRBD2 matching 8 bases. From germline, CDR1 is MNHEY and CDR2 SVGAGI. The CDR3 is made up of 15 amino acids. The J segment lost 0 bases and the V segment lost 7 bases, leaving 2 bases of the junction unmatched. The CDR3 DNA sequence: TGTGCCAGCACGGGGGGGAGCTCTGGGGCCAACGTCCTGACTTTC. It specifies CASTGGSSGANVLTF.

The J gene is TRBJ1-2, the V gene TRBV6-5; D unresolved. The germline V and J ends were trimmed by 4 bases and 3 bases, with 9 bases remaining between them. The CDR3 has 13 amino acids. CDR1 and CDR2 from the germline V gene are MNHEY and SVGAGI. CDR3 region: CASSSPGDYGYTF. The CDR3 coding sequence is TGTGCCAGCAGTTCTCCTGGGGACTATGGCTACACCTTC.

V gene TRBV28 combines with J gene TRBJ2-7; D is ambiguous. Looked up from germline, CDR1 is MDHEN and CDR2 is SYDVKM. The length of the CDR3 is 14 residues. V lost 2 bases and J 7 bases, leaving 15 bases between the germline ends. The CDR3 spells CASSLGNTLGEQYV. The CDR3 nucleotides read TGTGCCAGCAGTTTAGGGAACACCCTGGGGGAGCAGTACGTC.

The rearrangement uses TRBV19 and TRBJ1-5, with 9 bases lining up with TRBD1. The CDR3 consists of 14 residues. Trimming at V came to 7 bases and at J to 2 bases, leaving 3 bases not matched to a gene. Germline V gene sequence: CDR1 LNHDA, CDR2 SQIVND (reference sequence). Here the CDR3 reads CASIGTGRNQPQHF. For the CDR3, the DNA is TGTGCCAGTATCGGGACAGGGCGCAATCAGCCCCAGCATTTT.

The chain recombines TRBV2 with TRBJ2-6; 10 bases line up with TRBD1. V dropped 7 bases and J dropped 3; count of bases not matched to a gene: 6. This CDR3 has 16 amino acids. The germline gives CDR1 SNHLY, CDR2 FYNNEI. CDR3 in DNA: TGTGCCAGCAAAAGGACAGGGGGTTATGGGGCCAACGTCCTGACTTTC. Translated, it gives CASKRTGGYGANVLTF.

The chain has TRBV19 and TRBJ1-5, with D perhaps matching TRBD1 (5 bases). Germline lookup yields CDR1 LNHDA and CDR2 SQIVND (reference sequence). The V and J ends lost 8 bases and 2 bases respectively, with 10 bases between them. The CDR3 length is 13 residues. CDR3 bases: TGTGCCAGTGGGGGTACGGGCAATCAGCCCCAGCATTTT. Translation gives CASGGTGNQPQHF.

This CDR3 is CASAPRASGNTGELFF. The CDR3 bases are TGTGCCAGCGCCCCCCGGGCTAGCGGGAACACCGGGGAGCTGTTTTTT. This rearrangement joins TRBV11-2 to TRBJ2-2, with TRBD2 matching over 7 bases. V trimming: 8 bases; J trimming: 1 base; junction bases outside the gene matches: 10. This CDR3 has 16 amino acids. Per germline, CDR1 SGHAT and CDR2 FQNNGV.

The chain is built from TRBV30 and TRBJ2-2; 10 bases are shared with TRBD2. J gave up 8 bases and V 4 bases, and 10 bases lay outside the gene matches. This CDR3 comprises 15 residues. CDR1 and CDR2 from the germline V gene are GTSNPN and SVGIG (reference sequence). CDR3 region: CAWTLVSGGVGELFF. The CDR3 DNA reads TGTGCCTGGACCCTCGTGAGCGGGGGGGTTGGGGAGCTGTTTTTT.

The chain has TRBV18 and TRBJ1-3; D is perhaps TRBD1 (6 bases). With 1 base removed from V and 0 bases from J, the gap between germline ends came to 19 bases. CDR1 is KGHSH, CDR2 LQKENI, per germline. The CDR3 is made up of 19 amino acids. CDR3 protein: CASSPQGWDTQLSGNTIYF. The CDR3, as DNA: TGTGCCAGCTCACCACAGGGCTGGGACACCCAACTCTCTGGAAACACCATATATTTT.

This chain connects TRBV15 to TRBJ1-2; tentative D call: TRBD1 (5 bases). This CDR3 is built from 15 residues. Looked up from germline, CDR1 is LNHNV and CDR2 is YYDKDF (reference sequence). With 0 bases removed from V and 2 bases from J, the gap between germline ends came to 10 bases. The CDR3 DNA follows: TGTGCCACCAGCAGAGAAGTGGGGACGAACTATGGCTACACCTTC. Residues: CATSREVGTNYGYTF.

The chain employs TRBV18 and TRBJ1-2; TRBD1 matches 9 bases. This CDR3 has 13 residues. Trimming removed 4 bases from V and 6 bases from J; junction bases left unmatched: 3. Germline-derived CDR1 and CDR2 are KGHSH and LQKENI. CDR3 region: CASSQGQGDGYTF. The CDR3 region has the DNA TGTGCCAGCTCACAGGGACAGGGCGATGGCTACACCTTC.

This clone was detected only once. The chain couples TRBV3-1 (or the pseudogene TRBV3-2) to TRBJ2-2, with D uncertain. Trimming took off 1 base at V and 5 bases at J, with 5 bases between the two ends. The CDR3 has 13 amino acids. CDR1 is LGHDT, CDR2 YNNKEL, per germline (reference sequence). CDR3 nucleotide sequence: TGTGCCAGCAGCCAAGGGGCGACCGGGGAGCTGTTTTTT. Translation gives CASSQGATGELFF.

The V call is TRBV3-1 (or the pseudogene TRBV3-2), the J call TRBJ1-1; weak D call: TRBD1 (5 bases). Trimming left V 1 base short and J 4 bases short, with 10 bases between. Germline assignment: CDR1 LGHDT and CDR2 YNNKEL (reference sequence). This CDR3 spans 14 amino acids. The DNA of the CDR3 is TGTGCCAGCAGCCAAGGCAGGGAGAGCACTGAAGCTTTCTTT. As protein: CASSQGRESTEAFF.

The J gene is TRBJ1-1, the V gene TRBV4-1, with D unclear. Germline-derived CDR1 and CDR2 are MGHRA and YSYEKL. This CDR3 has 14 residues. V lost 3 bases to trimming and J lost 7 bases, with 15 bases between them. The CDR3 DNA sequence: TGCGCCAGCAGCCAGCTGCACGTCGCGCATGAAGCTTTCTTT. This gives the protein CASSQLHVAHEAFF.

The V gene is TRBV3-1 (or the pseudogene TRBV3-2), the J gene TRBJ1-6; 7 bases match TRBD1. CDR1 and CDR2 (germline): LGHDT, YNNKEL (reference sequence). After removal of 5 bases from V and 0 bases from J, the junction contained 7 bases not matched to a gene. This CDR3 has 17 residues. Here the CDR3 reads CASSWDSDLSYNSPLHF. CDR3 nucleotide sequence: TGTGCCAGCAGCTGGGACAGTGACCTCTCCTATAATTCACCCCTCCACTTT.

V is TRBV6-5 and J is TRBJ1-6, with D possibly matching TRBD1 (5 bases). The CDR3 covers 13 residues. The V end was cut by 6 bases, the J end by 9 bases, with 12 bases between. Germline V gives CDR1 MNHEY, CDR2 SVGAGI. The CDR3 DNA is TGTGCCAGCAGGGGGGAGGGTACTTCACCCCTCCACTTT. This encodes CASRGEGTSPLHF.

V usage is TRBV4-1 and J usage is TRBJ1-3, with 8 bases aligning to TRBD1. Germline V gene data show CDR1 as MGHRA and CDR2 as YSYEKL. The CDR3 contains 18 residues. The V segment lost 0 bases and the J segment 1 base; nucleotides outside the gene matches: 8. DNA for the CDR3: TGCGCCAGCAGCCAAGAAGGTCAGGGGGCGACTTCTGGAAACACCATATATTTT. Amino acid sequence: CASSQEGQGATSGNTIYF.

CDR3 protein: CASSNSGLHSYEQYV. Written as DNA, the CDR3 is TGTGCCAGCAGTAATAGCGGGCTGCACTCCTACGAGCAGTACGTC. The V and J genes are TRBV28 and TRBJ2-7; 7 nucleotides agree with TRBD2. Per the germline V gene, CDR1 is MDHEN and CDR2 is SYDVKM. This CDR3 has 15 residues. V gave up 5 bases and J gave up 0 bases; unmatched junction bases: 7.

The chain joins TRBV3-1 (or the pseudogene TRBV3-2) to TRBJ1-6; D remains ambiguous. Per germline, CDR1 LGHDT and CDR2 YNNKEL (reference sequence). The CDR3 covers 14 residues. The V end was cut by 1 base, the J end by 9 bases, with 10 bases between. The CDR3 DNA is TGTGCCAGCAGCCAAGGTCGTGAGGGTTCACCCCTCCACTTT. Its protein is CASSQGREGSPLHF.

V gene TRBV14 combines with J gene TRBJ1-4; D not certain. Germline-derived CDR1 and CDR2 are SGHDN and FVKESK. V was shortened by 6 bases and J by 0 bases, with 11 bases between the two germline ends. The CDR3 loop spans 15 amino acids. The CDR3 region has the DNA TGTGCCAGCAGAAGTCCGGAAGCAACTAATGAAAAACTGTTTTTT. Its protein product is CASRSPEATNEKLFF.

This CDR3 reads CAISGMQGARTEAFF. The CDR3 DNA sequence: TGTGCCATCAGTGGAATGCAGGGGGCGCGTACTGAAGCTTTCTTT. V is TRBV10-3 and J is TRBJ1-1; 8 nucleotides agree with TRBD1. V shed 4 bases and J 5 bases; nucleotides not matched to a gene: 9. This CDR3 contains 15 residues. Germline V gene data show CDR1 as ENHRY and CDR2 as SYGVKD.

The J gene is TRBJ1-1, the V gene TRBV2; D unclear. V was cut by 5 bases and J by 0 bases, with 10 bases left in between. The CDR3 has 14 amino acids. Germline lookup yields CDR1 SNHLY and CDR2 FYNNEI. In DNA form, the CDR3 reads TGTGCCAGCAGTCTAGGCGGCATGAACACTGAAGCTTTCTTT. Amino acids: CASSLGGMNTEAFF.

The rearrangement joins TRBV7-6 to TRBJ2-3; 13 positions agree with TRBD2. From germline, CDR1 is SGHVS and CDR2 FNYEAQ. This CDR3 contains 16 residues. Unmatched junction bases numbered 1, after V lost 3 bases and J lost 1 base. CDR3 DNA sequence: TGTGCCAGCAGCTTCACTAGCGGGGGGGGCACAGATACGCAGTATTTT. Amino acids: CASSFTSGGGTDTQYF.

The rearrangement uses TRBV19 and TRBJ2-4, with TRBD2 identical over 9 bases. V gave up 4 bases and J gave up 5 bases; unmatched junction bases: 3. This CDR3 spans 14 amino acids. Germline V lookup: CDR1 LNHDA, CDR2 SQIVND (reference sequence). CDR3 residues: CASSKGLAQNIQYF. In DNA form, the CDR3 reads TGTGCCAGTAGTAAGGGACTAGCACAAAACATTCAGTACTTC.

The V and J genes are TRBV4-3 and TRBJ2-3; 7 nucleotides agree with TRBD2. The CDR3 contains 16 residues. J lost 3 bases, V lost 4 bases, and 10 bases had no gene match. CDR1 LGHNA and CDR2 YSLEER come from the germline V gene. The CDR3 bases are TGCGCCAGCAGCCCAAGCCGAACTAGCGCGACAGATACGCAGTATTTT. It translates to CASSPSRTSATDTQYF.

The rearrangement links TRBV6-1 to TRBJ1-6; D ambiguous. Germline CDR1 and CDR2: MNHNS and SASEGT. V lost 1 base and J 10 bases, leaving 8 bases between the germline ends. CDR3 length equals 13 residues. CDR3 sequence (DNA): TGTGCCAGCAGTGAAGTATTCGCGTCACCCCTCCACTTT. Translating gives CASSEVFASPLHF.

This chain joins TRBV30 and TRBJ1-6; TRBD1 matches at 7 bases. The ends lost 2 bases at V and 7 bases at J; junction bases unmatched: 5. This CDR3 comprises 14 residues. Germline CDR1 GTSNPN, CDR2 SVGIG (reference sequence). CDR3 region: CAWSPKQGNSPLHF. The CDR3 nucleotides are TGTGCCTGGAGTCCGAAACAGGGGAATTCACCCCTCCACTTT.

The rearrangement uses TRBV13 and TRBJ1-1; TRBD1 is a possible D gene (6 bases). The CDR3 is 15 residues long. The V end was cut by 1 base, the J end by 0 bases, with 9 bases between. Germline loops: CDR1 PRHDT, CDR2 FYEKMQ (reference sequence). The CDR3 bases are TGTGCCAGCAGCTTAGCTGGGGGCCTGAACACTGAAGCTTTCTTT. As protein: CASSLAGGLNTEAFF. Based on the CDR3 plus reference TRBV13 and TRBJ1-1, the full variable domain is AAGVIQSPRHLIKEKRETATLKCYPIPRHDTVYWYQQGPGQDPQFLISFYEKMQSDKGSIPDRFSAQQFSDYHSELNMSSLELGDSALYFCASSLAGGLNTEAFFGQGTRLTVV.